Reported below is one T cell receptor beta chain. One entry per CDR3 protein results from TCRdb running MiXCR on the RACE reads. The sample includes 150,000 to 200,000 distinct CDR3 sequences, about 14% of them seen just once. Time point specified: patch test 1, 2 weeks after DPC sensitization. Treatment in this sample: therapeutic diphenylcyclopropenone sensitization with weekly scalp DPC. This entry is derived from a study of human T cells and chemical hapten exposure. Study information: Weekly administration of diphenylcyclopropenone to the scalp of patients continued throughout the roughly 25-week study.

Trimming removed 10 bases from V and 4 bases from J, with 16 bases in between. Germline V gene lookup returns CDR1 ENHRY and CDR2 SYGVKD. CDR3 size: 13 residues. The sequence derives from a woman in her 30s with alopecia areata. Some clones in this sample may be carry-over from other donors' samples. V is TRBV10-3 and J is TRBJ1-1, with a possible D match to TRBD1 (6 bases). The sample consisted of whole blood, taken in connection with sensitization to the hapten diphenylcyclopropenone (DPC). The CDR3 reads CATRPGAVTEAFF. The CDR3 nucleotides read TGTGCCACGCGCCCAGGGGCAGTCACTGAAGCTTTCTTT.